This TCR beta chain was found in a study of T cells in localized non-small cell lung cancer. Study-wide findings and caveats: Highest T cell clonality was seen in uninvolved adjacent lung, surpassing that measured in tumor. Longer overall survival was associated with a higher density of T cells in the blood. Investigators sequenced only a single tumor region, leaving heterogeneity possible. Appearances in adjacent lung were noted for a median 57 of the top 100 tumor clones.

Produced via immunoSEQ multiplex PCR; TCRdb's table is partial and in-frame only. Counted here are about 3,000 clones, less than 30% occurring once; the ten biggest clones make up 15%. With respect to this clone: Antigen unknown.

V was pared by 3 bases and J by 0 bases, with 17 bases between. This CDR3 is 17 amino acids long. Germline CDR1 is SSHAT and CDR2 is FNYEAQ (reference sequence). This clonotype was sampled from a female donor older than 55 with stage I lung adenocarcinoma. Sequencing used lung tumor tissue, obtained before any cancer treatment. V and J are TRBV7-7 and TRBJ1-2, with D tentatively TRBD1 (6 bases). CDR3 bases: TGTGCCAGCAGCTTGTGGGGGCAGAGACCGTCTAACTATGGCTACACCTTC. This translates into CASSLWGQRPSNYGYTF. Together with reference TRBV7-7 and TRBJ1-2, the CDR3 gives the full variable domain: GAGVSQSPRYKVTKRGQDVTLRCDPISSHATLYWYQQALGQGPEFLTYFNYEAQPDKSGLPSDRFSAERPEGSISTLTIQRTEQRDSAMYRCASSLWGQRPSNYGYTFGSGTRLTVV.